A selection of T cell receptor beta chains follows, all from one sample in a study of T cell repertoires in cytomegalovirus infection. Antigens for these TCRs are unknown. TCRdb recomputed calls from the reads with MiXCR, one row per CDR3 protein. The sample has hundreds of thousands of distinct CDR3 sequences, around a third seen once. The specimen was cultured CD8+ T cells from PBMCs, collected from culture after CMV antigen stimulation. The source is a human donor in good health (CMV status not recorded). Some clones in this sample may be carry-over from other donors' samples. CDR3s include the opening cysteine and the closing phenylalanine or tryptophan. The D gene is left open where the match is weak. The size of a clone is reported for some rows only, either as once, few or many, or as a class for expanded clones.

d_call: .
clone_size: .
v_call: TRBV7-8
j_call: TRBJ1-5
cdr3_nt: TGTGCCAGCAGCTTAGCAAAGAGCAATCAGCCCCAGCATTTT
cdr3_aa: CASSLAKSNQPQHF

d_call: TRBD2
clone_size: .
v_call: TRBV12-3/TRBV12-4
j_call: TRBJ2-1
cdr3_nt: TGTGCCAGCAAACCCGGGACTAGCGGGGGGCGACCCGCCTACAATGAGCAGTTCTTC
cdr3_aa: CASKPGTSGGRPAYNEQFF

d_call: .
clone_size: .
v_call: TRBV5-4
j_call: TRBJ1-1
cdr3_nt: TGTGCCAGCAGCTTGGGCCCCAGGGCGGCTGAAGCTTTCTTT
cdr3_aa: CASSLGPRAAEAFF

d_call: TRBD1
clone_size: few
v_call: TRBV15
j_call: TRBJ2-3
cdr3_nt: TGTGCCACCAGCAGTCCGGGACAGGGACTCACAGATACGCAGTATTTT
cdr3_aa: CATSSPGQGLTDTQYF

d_call: TRBD1
clone_size: .
v_call: TRBV12-3/TRBV12-4
j_call: TRBJ1-3
cdr3_nt: TGTGCCAGCAGTCCGACAGGGGTCCCTGGAAACACCATATATTTT
cdr3_aa: CASSPTGVPGNTIYF

d_call: .
clone_size: .
v_call: TRBV12-3/TRBV12-4
j_call: TRBJ2-3
cdr3_nt: TGTGCCAGCGGGAGACGTAGCACAGATACGCAGTATTTT
cdr3_aa: CASGRRSTDTQYF

d_call: .
clone_size: few
v_call: TRBV15
j_call: TRBJ2-1
cdr3_nt: TGTGCCACCAGCAGAACCCCAGGGACCTCCTACAATGAGCAGTTCTTC
cdr3_aa: CATSRTPGTSYNEQFF

d_call: .
clone_size: .
v_call: TRBV20-1
j_call: TRBJ1-3
cdr3_nt: TGCAGTGCCCCCCGGGAATCTGGAAACACCATATATTTT
cdr3_aa: CSAPRESGNTIYF

d_call: .
clone_size: many
v_call: TRBV6-5
j_call: TRBJ2-5
cdr3_nt: TGTGCCAGCAGGTTCACTCGACGGGGAAACCAAGAGACCCAGTACTTC
cdr3_aa: CASRFTRRGNQETQYF

d_call: .
clone_size: few
v_call: TRBV7-2
j_call: TRBJ1-2
cdr3_nt: TGTGCCAGTAAAGGACCGGGGCTCTATGGCTACACCTTC
cdr3_aa: CASKGPGLYGYTF

d_call: .
clone_size: .
v_call: TRBV4-1
j_call: TRBJ2-7
cdr3_nt: TGCGCCAGCAGCCAAGTTCTGGGGACATCTGGAGAGCAGTACTTC
cdr3_aa: CASSQVLGTSGEQYF

d_call: TRBD2
clone_size: .
v_call: TRBV6-2/TRBV6-3
j_call: TRBJ2-5
cdr3_nt: TGTGCCAGCAGTCGGACTAGCGGGGGCCAAATTTTCCAAGAGACCCAGTACTTC
cdr3_aa: CASSRTSGGQIFQETQYF

d_call: TRBD1
clone_size: .
v_call: TRBV4-2
j_call: TRBJ2-2
cdr3_nt: TGTGCCAGCAGCCAACGGGACAGGGTCGACACCGGGGAGCTGTTTTTT
cdr3_aa: CASSQRDRVDTGELFF

d_call: .
clone_size: .
v_call: TRBV19
j_call: TRBJ1-5
cdr3_nt: TGTGCCAGTAGCCCCCTTTGGCAGGGTGGCAATCAGCCCCAGCATTTT
cdr3_aa: CASSPLWQGGNQPQHF

d_call: .
clone_size: few
v_call: TRBV3-1
j_call: TRBJ1-2
cdr3_nt: TGTGCCAGCAGCGTCGAAGGAGGCGGTGATGGCTACACCTTC
cdr3_aa: CASSVEGGGDGYTF

d_call: .
clone_size: many
v_call: TRBV6-2/TRBV6-3
j_call: TRBJ1-1
cdr3_nt: TGTGCCAGCAGTTCATCGACAACTGAAGCTTTCTTT
cdr3_aa: CASSSSTTEAFF

d_call: .
clone_size: few
v_call: TRBV19
j_call: TRBJ1-4
cdr3_nt: TGTGCCAGTAGTACCATTCGGGGGGGCGCAACTAATGAAAAACTGTTTTTT
cdr3_aa: CASSTIRGGATNEKLFF

d_call: .
clone_size: .
v_call: TRBV5-4
j_call: TRBJ1-1
cdr3_nt: TGTGCCAGCAGCTTGGTGGGCGGGGTTGGGGACACTGAAGCTTTCTTT
cdr3_aa: CASSLVGGVGDTEAFF

d_call: .
clone_size: .
v_call: TRBV19
j_call: TRBJ1-2
cdr3_nt: TGTGCCAGTAGTCCGAGGACCCTCTATGGCTACACCTTC
cdr3_aa: CASSPRTLYGYTF

d_call: TRBD1
clone_size: .
v_call: TRBV7-6
j_call: TRBJ2-5
cdr3_nt: TGTGCCAGCAGCCAACTATATATATCACCGGGACAGGGAGGGTGGGAGACCCAGTACTTC
cdr3_aa: CASSQLYISPGQGGWETQYF

d_call: .
clone_size: few
v_call: TRBV5-1
j_call: TRBJ2-7
cdr3_nt: TGCGCCAGCAGCTTGGATGTACACTACTACGAGCAGTACTTC
cdr3_aa: CASSLDVHYYEQYF

d_call: .
clone_size: .
v_call: TRBV6-1
j_call: TRBJ1-5
cdr3_nt: TGTGCCAGCAGTGAACAGTTGCTGCCGCATGAGCCCCAGCATTTT
cdr3_aa: CASSEQLLPHEPQHF

d_call: TRBD1
clone_size: many
v_call: TRBV19
j_call: TRBJ1-5
cdr3_nt: TGTGCCAGTAGTCAGACAGGGCCTTTGTACAATCAGCCCCAGCATTTT
cdr3_aa: CASSQTGPLYNQPQHF

d_call: TRBD1
clone_size: few
v_call: TRBV6-6
j_call: TRBJ2-7
cdr3_nt: TGTGCCAGCAGTTACGAGGGGGCAGACTACGAGCAGTACTTC
cdr3_aa: CASSYEGADYEQYF

d_call: .
clone_size: .
v_call: TRBV20-1
j_call: TRBJ2-5
cdr3_nt: TGCAGTGCTAAGGAGGGCGGGGAGACCCAGTACTTC
cdr3_aa: CSAKEGGETQYF

d_call: .
clone_size: .
v_call: TRBV19
j_call: TRBJ1-5
cdr3_nt: TGTGCCAGTAGTATAAGGCGGGAGATTGGCAATCAGCCCCAGCATTTT
cdr3_aa: CASSIRREIGNQPQHF

d_call: TRBD2
clone_size: .
v_call: TRBV24-1
j_call: TRBJ2-2
cdr3_nt: TGTGCCACCAGTGCCCTAGGGGAGGGAATGGCCGGGGAGCTGTTTTTT
cdr3_aa: CATSALGEGMAGELFF

d_call: .
clone_size: few
v_call: TRBV2
j_call: TRBJ1-1
cdr3_nt: TGTGCCATCAAGGAGAACACTGAAGCTTTCTTT
cdr3_aa: CAIKENTEAFF

d_call: .
clone_size: .
v_call: TRBV24-1
j_call: TRBJ2-1
cdr3_nt: TGTGCCACCAGTGATAGCTATGAGCAGTTCTTC
cdr3_aa: CATSDSYEQFF

d_call: .
clone_size: many
v_call: TRBV7-9
j_call: TRBJ2-3
cdr3_nt: TGTGCCAGCAGCACCACAGATACGCAGTATTTT
cdr3_aa: CASSTTDTQYF

d_call: .
clone_size: few
v_call: TRBV27
j_call: TRBJ2-7
cdr3_nt: TGTGCCAGCAGTTACCACCACCAGGGTTTGAAAGAGCAGTACTTC
cdr3_aa: CASSYHHQGLKEQYF

d_call: TRBD1
clone_size: .
v_call: TRBV5-6
j_call: TRBJ2-2
cdr3_nt: TGTGCCAGCAGCTTACCGAGACAGGGGGCGCGTAAAGAATTAAGCACCGGGGAGCTGTTTTTT
cdr3_aa: CASSLPRQGARKELSTGELFF

d_call: TRBD1
clone_size: .
v_call: TRBV6-8
j_call: TRBJ2-3
cdr3_nt: TGTGCCAGCAGCCGGGACAGGGGCCACCCAGATACGCAGTATTTT
cdr3_aa: CASSRDRGHPDTQYF

d_call: .
clone_size: many
v_call: TRBV7-9
j_call: TRBJ1-1
cdr3_nt: TGTGCCAGCAGCTTCAGGCAGACGGTTACTGAAGCTTTCTTT
cdr3_aa: CASSFRQTVTEAFF

d_call: .
clone_size: .
v_call: TRBV19
j_call: TRBJ1-2
cdr3_nt: TGTGCCAGTAGTATAGATCTTACGGGACTTTATGGCTACACCTTC
cdr3_aa: CASSIDLTGLYGYTF

d_call: .
clone_size: few
v_call: TRBV7-6
j_call: TRBJ1-1
cdr3_nt: TGTGCCAGCAGCTATAATTCTGGCGGCACTGAAGCTTTCTTT
cdr3_aa: CASSYNSGGTEAFF

d_call: .
clone_size: many
v_call: TRBV7-2
j_call: TRBJ2-7
cdr3_nt: TGTGCCAGCAGGACTGGAGCGGGCCGCTCCTACGAGCAGTACTTC
cdr3_aa: CASRTGAGRSYEQYF

d_call: .
clone_size: .
v_call: TRBV4-3
j_call: TRBJ1-2
cdr3_nt: TGCGCCAGCAGCCAACGTCCCCAAGACAGCGACCTATTTGGCTACACCTTC
cdr3_aa: CASSQRPQDSDLFGYTF

d_call: .
clone_size: many
v_call: TRBV12-3/TRBV12-4
j_call: TRBJ2-2
cdr3_nt: TGTGCCAGCAGTAACCCGACTGGAACCGGGGAGCTGTTTTTT
cdr3_aa: CASSNPTGTGELFF

d_call: .
clone_size: .
v_call: TRBV12-3/TRBV12-4
j_call: TRBJ2-3
cdr3_nt: TGTGCCAGCAGTAAAGGGGGGGAATTCACAGATACGCAGTATTTT
cdr3_aa: CASSKGGEFTDTQYF

d_call: .
clone_size: .
v_call: TRBV7-6
j_call: TRBJ1-5
cdr3_nt: TGTGCCAGCAGCTTACAAGACGAGGGGCAGCCCCAGCATTTT
cdr3_aa: CASSLQDEGQPQHF

d_call: TRBD1
clone_size: .
v_call: TRBV4-1
j_call: TRBJ2-7
cdr3_nt: TGCGCCAGCAGCCAAACAGACAGGGAGAAGTCCTACGAGCAGTACTTC
cdr3_aa: CASSQTDREKSYEQYF

d_call: TRBD2
clone_size: few
v_call: TRBV9
j_call: TRBJ2-3
cdr3_nt: TGTGCCAGCACCATAGCGGGGGTGAGCACAGATACGCAGTATTTT
cdr3_aa: CASTIAGVSTDTQYF

d_call: .
clone_size: .
v_call: TRBV4-1
j_call: TRBJ2-3
cdr3_nt: TGCGCCAGCAGCCCCGAACGGGGAAAACTCACAGATACGCAGTATTTT
cdr3_aa: CASSPERGKLTDTQYF

d_call: TRBD2
clone_size: .
v_call: TRBV20-1
j_call: TRBJ2-3
cdr3_nt: TGCAGTGCTAGAGACCACTCGGACCGGGACTATATAGATACGCAGTATTTT
cdr3_aa: CSARDHSDRDYIDTQYF

d_call: .
clone_size: few
v_call: TRBV6-2/TRBV6-3
j_call: TRBJ1-1
cdr3_nt: TGTGCCAGCAGTGATGGAAAACTCCTTAGGGATGAAGCTTTCTTT
cdr3_aa: CASSDGKLLRDEAFF

d_call: .
clone_size: .
v_call: TRBV12-3/TRBV12-4
j_call: TRBJ1-2
cdr3_nt: TGTGCCAGCAGTTTTCGCGGACGCTATGGCTACACCTTC
cdr3_aa: CASSFRGRYGYTF

d_call: .
clone_size: once
v_call: TRBV6-1
j_call: TRBJ2-5
cdr3_nt: TGTGCCAGCAGTGTTCACCCAGTGGGGGTGGAGACCCAGTACTTC
cdr3_aa: CASSVHPVGVETQYF

d_call: .
clone_size: .
v_call: TRBV3-1
j_call: TRBJ1-5
cdr3_nt: TGTGCCAGCAGCCCCGGACATAATAGCAATCAGCCCCAGCATTTT
cdr3_aa: CASSPGHNSNQPQHF

d_call: TRBD1
clone_size: .
v_call: TRBV27
j_call: TRBJ1-5
cdr3_nt: TGTGCCAGCAGCTCCGGGACAGGGGGCGGACAGCCCCAGCATTTT
cdr3_aa: CASSSGTGGGQPQHF

d_call: .
clone_size: few
v_call: TRBV5-1
j_call: TRBJ2-1
cdr3_nt: TGCGCCAGCAGCTTGTATCATCGAAGGACCAAATACGATGAGCAGTTCTTC
cdr3_aa: CASSLYHRRTKYDEQFF

d_call: TRBD2
clone_size: few
v_call: TRBV7-9
j_call: TRBJ2-3
cdr3_nt: TGTGCCAGCAGCTTACCCAGCGGGAATACGCAGTATTTT
cdr3_aa: CASSLPSGNTQYF

d_call: .
clone_size: .
v_call: TRBV27
j_call: TRBJ2-1
cdr3_nt: TGTGCCAGCAGTTTTAGGGTGGGGTACAATGAGCAGTTCTTC
cdr3_aa: CASSFRVGYNEQFF